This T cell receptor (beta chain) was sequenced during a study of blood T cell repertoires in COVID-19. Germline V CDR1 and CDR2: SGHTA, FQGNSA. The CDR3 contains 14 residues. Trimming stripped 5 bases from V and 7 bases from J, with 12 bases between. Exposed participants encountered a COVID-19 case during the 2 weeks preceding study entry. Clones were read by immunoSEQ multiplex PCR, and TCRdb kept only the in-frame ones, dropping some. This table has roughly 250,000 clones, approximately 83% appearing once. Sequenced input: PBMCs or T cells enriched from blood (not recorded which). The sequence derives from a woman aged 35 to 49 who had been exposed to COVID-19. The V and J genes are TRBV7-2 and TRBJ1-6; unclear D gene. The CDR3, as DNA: TGTGCCAGCAGCCTTGAGGTCAACAATTCACCCCTCCACTTT. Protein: CASSLEVNNSPLHF.